Listed below are T cell receptor beta chains from one sample, sequenced in a study of blood T cell repertoires in COVID-19. Assay: immunoSEQ multiplex PCR; the TCRdb copy retains only in-frame clones and omits some. The data contain roughly 300,000 clones, nearly 90% of them singletons. The source material was PBMCs or T cells enriched from blood (not recorded which). These receptors were obtained from a woman in her 30s who had recovered from COVID-19. Both conserved end residues are part of each CDR3. The order of the fields is CDR3 DNA, CDR3 protein, J gene, V gene, CDR3 length, D gene, clone size. The D gene is left open where the match is weak. The size of a clone is reported for some rows only, either as once, few or many, or as a class for expanded clones.

cdr3_nt: TGTGCCAGCAGCTTGGGCATGCACACTGAAGCTTTCTTT
cdr3_aa: CASSLGMHTEAFF
j_call: TRBJ1-1
v_call: TRBV11-3
cdr3_length: 13
d_call: -
clone_size: -

cdr3_nt: TGTGCCAGCAGCGAGGACCACAGGGATACGCAGTATTTT
cdr3_aa: CASSEDHRDTQYF
j_call: TRBJ2-3
v_call: TRBV9
cdr3_length: 13
d_call: -
clone_size: -

cdr3_nt: TGTGCCAGCAGCCCTCGGGACAGGGGGCTGAACACTGAAGCTTTCTTT
cdr3_aa: CASSPRDRGLNTEAFF
j_call: TRBJ1-1
v_call: TRBV2
cdr3_length: 16
d_call: TRBD1
clone_size: -

cdr3_nt: TGTGCCAGTAGTACCGCCTGGGACGGGGGAATCTACACCTTC
cdr3_aa: CASSTAWDGGIYTF
j_call: TRBJ1-2
v_call: TRBV19
cdr3_length: 14
d_call: -
clone_size: once

cdr3_nt: TGCGCCAGCACCTCTGAGGCGGGACTAGTTAGGTACAATGAGCAGTTCTTC
cdr3_aa: CASTSEAGLVRYNEQFF
j_call: TRBJ2-1
v_call: TRBV5-1
cdr3_length: 17
d_call: TRBD2
clone_size: -

cdr3_nt: TGCGCCAGCAGCCAAGTCGGGTTTTTGGATGGCTACACCTTC
cdr3_aa: CASSQVGFLDGYTF
j_call: TRBJ1-2
v_call: TRBV4-1
cdr3_length: 14
d_call: -
clone_size: -

cdr3_nt: TGCGCCAGCAGCTCACAGGGATCTGGAAACACCATATATTTT
cdr3_aa: CASSSQGSGNTIYF
j_call: TRBJ1-3
v_call: TRBV5-1
cdr3_length: 14
d_call: -
clone_size: -

cdr3_nt: TGTGCCAGCTCTCGGGGAGTCAATCAGCCCCAGCATTTT
cdr3_aa: CASSRGVNQPQHF
j_call: TRBJ1-5
v_call: TRBV18
cdr3_length: 13
d_call: -
clone_size: -

cdr3_nt: TGTGCCACCTCCTCGCGGGCCTATGGCTACACCTTC
cdr3_aa: CATSSRAYGYTF
j_call: TRBJ1-2
v_call: TRBV6-5
cdr3_length: 12
d_call: -
clone_size: once

cdr3_nt: TGTGCCTGGAGTGTACTCTCAGGGAATGGCTACACCTTC
cdr3_aa: CAWSVLSGNGYTF
j_call: TRBJ1-2
v_call: TRBV30
cdr3_length: 13
d_call: -
clone_size: -

cdr3_nt: TGTGCCAGCAGGCGGAGGGAGTACAATCAGCCCCAGCATTTT
cdr3_aa: CASRRREYNQPQHF
j_call: TRBJ1-5
v_call: TRBV6-5
cdr3_length: 14
d_call: -
clone_size: few

cdr3_nt: TGTGCCTCCACCGGGACAGGGGGTGCGGGAAACACCATATATTTT
cdr3_aa: CASTGTGGAGNTIYF
j_call: TRBJ1-3
v_call: TRBV30
cdr3_length: 15
d_call: TRBD1
clone_size: few

cdr3_nt: TGTGCCAGCAGTTACTCGGACAGGGAAGGCTATGGCTACACCTTC
cdr3_aa: CASSYSDREGYGYTF
j_call: TRBJ1-2
v_call: TRBV6-5
cdr3_length: 15
d_call: TRBD1
clone_size: -

cdr3_nt: TGTGCCAGCAGTGAATCCGACAGGGAGTACTATGGCTACACCTTC
cdr3_aa: CASSESDREYYGYTF
j_call: TRBJ1-2
v_call: TRBV25-1
cdr3_length: 15
d_call: TRBD1
clone_size: -

cdr3_nt: TGTGCCTGGAACAGCGGGGTCCAAGAGACCCAGTACTTC
cdr3_aa: CAWNSGVQETQYF
j_call: TRBJ2-5
v_call: TRBV30
cdr3_length: 13
d_call: TRBD2
clone_size: -

cdr3_nt: TGCGCCAGCAGTGAGTCGGAAGCGGGGGTCTACGAGCAGTACTTC
cdr3_aa: CASSESEAGVYEQYF
j_call: TRBJ2-7
v_call: TRBV10-1
cdr3_length: 15
d_call: TRBD2
clone_size: -

cdr3_nt: TGTGCCAGTAGTATCGGTCTGTTCTCTGGAAACACCATATATTTT
cdr3_aa: CASSIGLFSGNTIYF
j_call: TRBJ1-3
v_call: TRBV19
cdr3_length: 15
d_call: -
clone_size: -

cdr3_nt: TGCGCCAGCAGCTCCGGACTAGAAGGGACCCAGTACTTC
cdr3_aa: CASSSGLEGTQYF
j_call: TRBJ2-5
v_call: TRBV5-1
cdr3_length: 13
d_call: TRBD2
clone_size: -

cdr3_nt: TGTGCCAGCAGTTATTTGAGCGGGGGCAATGAGCAGTTCTTC
cdr3_aa: CASSYLSGGNEQFF
j_call: TRBJ2-1
v_call: TRBV6-2/TRBV6-3
cdr3_length: 14
d_call: TRBD2
clone_size: -

cdr3_nt: TGTGCCAGCAGCCAAGATCGATTCAGGGGCGCCTATGGCTACACCTTC
cdr3_aa: CASSQDRFRGAYGYTF
j_call: TRBJ1-2
v_call: TRBV3-1/TRBV3-2
cdr3_length: 16
d_call: -
clone_size: -

cdr3_nt: TGTGCCAGTAGGGGACAGGGGGCTCGTGGCAATCAGCCCCAGCATTTT
cdr3_aa: CASRGQGARGNQPQHF
j_call: TRBJ1-5
v_call: TRBV19
cdr3_length: 16
d_call: TRBD1
clone_size: -

cdr3_nt: TGTGCCAGCAGCTTGCAAGAGGCACTATACAGGACCGGGGAGCTGTTTTTT
cdr3_aa: CASSLQEALYRTGELFF
j_call: TRBJ2-2
v_call: TRBV7-9
cdr3_length: 17
d_call: -
clone_size: -

cdr3_nt: TGCGCCAGCAGCTTGGGGCAGGGAGGTGTGGCCCGGTCAGACACCATATATTTT
cdr3_aa: CASSLGQGGVARSDTIYF
j_call: TRBJ1-3
v_call: TRBV5-1
cdr3_length: 18
d_call: -
clone_size: -

cdr3_nt: TGTGCCTGGACCACCGGGACAGGGACTTACTATGGCTACACCTTC
cdr3_aa: CAWTTGTGTYYGYTF
j_call: TRBJ1-2
v_call: TRBV30
cdr3_length: 15
d_call: TRBD1
clone_size: -

cdr3_nt: TGTGCCAGCAGCCAAGACAGGGCTGGAAACACCATATATTTT
cdr3_aa: CASSQDRAGNTIYF
j_call: TRBJ1-3
v_call: TRBV2
cdr3_length: 14
d_call: TRBD1
clone_size: -

cdr3_nt: TGTGCCAGCAGCTTACACCCGAGACAGGGAGGATATGGCTACACCTTC
cdr3_aa: CASSLHPRQGGYGYTF
j_call: TRBJ1-2
v_call: TRBV7-6
cdr3_length: 16
d_call: TRBD1
clone_size: -

cdr3_nt: TGTGCCTGGAGTGTAAAGGGGGCGCGTGGCTACACCTTC
cdr3_aa: CAWSVKGARGYTF
j_call: TRBJ1-2
v_call: TRBV30
cdr3_length: 13
d_call: TRBD1
clone_size: -

cdr3_nt: TGTGCCAGCAGCTTGGGGCGGGGGACCCGAGGGTACGAGCAGTACTTC
cdr3_aa: CASSLGRGTRGYEQYF
j_call: TRBJ2-7
v_call: TRBV5-4
cdr3_length: 16
d_call: TRBD2
clone_size: -

cdr3_nt: TGTGCCAGCAGCGTAGAAGGAGTCAGGGGAAACACTGAAGCTTTCTTT
cdr3_aa: CASSVEGVRGNTEAFF
j_call: TRBJ1-1
v_call: TRBV9
cdr3_length: 16
d_call: -
clone_size: -

cdr3_nt: TGTGCCACCAGCAGGGTCCCGGGACAGGGGGCGGGGTATGGCTACACCTTC
cdr3_aa: CATSRVPGQGAGYGYTF
j_call: TRBJ1-2
v_call: TRBV15
cdr3_length: 17
d_call: TRBD1
clone_size: -

cdr3_nt: TGTGCCAGCAGCACGGACAGGTTCTACGAGCAGTACTTC
cdr3_aa: CASSTDRFYEQYF
j_call: TRBJ2-7
v_call: TRBV5-4
cdr3_length: 13
d_call: TRBD1
clone_size: -

cdr3_nt: TGTGCCAGCAGCTCACCGGGACTAGCGGGGTCTGAGCAGTTCTTC
cdr3_aa: CASSSPGLAGSEQFF
j_call: TRBJ2-1
v_call: TRBV11-2
cdr3_length: 15
d_call: TRBD2
clone_size: -

cdr3_nt: TGTGCCAGTCGCGCTACCGGGACAGGAGGCCATGAGCAGTTCTTC
cdr3_aa: CASRATGTGGHEQFF
j_call: TRBJ2-1
v_call: TRBV25-1
cdr3_length: 15
d_call: TRBD1
clone_size: -

cdr3_nt: TGCGCCAGCAGGCGAGTCCGCACTGAAGCTTTCTTT
cdr3_aa: CASRRVRTEAFF
j_call: TRBJ1-1
v_call: TRBV5-1
cdr3_length: 12
d_call: -
clone_size: -

cdr3_nt: TGTGCCAGCAGTGGACAGCTCCTGGGTGAGCAGTTCTTC
cdr3_aa: CASSGQLLGEQFF
j_call: TRBJ2-1
v_call: TRBV6-4
cdr3_length: 13
d_call: -
clone_size: -

cdr3_nt: TGCGCCAGCAGCCCCATTTATCCAGGGAATTCACCCCTCCACTTT
cdr3_aa: CASSPIYPGNSPLHF
j_call: TRBJ1-6
v_call: TRBV4-1
cdr3_length: 15
d_call: -
clone_size: -

cdr3_nt: TGTGCCAGTTCGACTCTCCATGGCTACACCTTC
cdr3_aa: CASSTLHGYTF
j_call: TRBJ1-2
v_call: TRBV19
cdr3_length: 11
d_call: -
clone_size: -

cdr3_nt: TGTGCCAGCAGCTCAGGACAGGGCATCGGGGAGCTGTTTTTT
cdr3_aa: CASSSGQGIGELFF
j_call: TRBJ2-2
v_call: TRBV7-9
cdr3_length: 14
d_call: TRBD1
clone_size: few

cdr3_nt: TGTGCCTGGAGCAGGGGGTTATCGGGTGGGAGCTACACCTTC
cdr3_aa: CAWSRGLSGGSYTF
j_call: TRBJ1-2
v_call: TRBV30
cdr3_length: 14
d_call: TRBD1
clone_size: -

cdr3_nt: TGTGCCAGCTCGCGAAGGGGAGGCAGGGAGTATGGCTACACCTTC
cdr3_aa: CASSRRGGREYGYTF
j_call: TRBJ1-2
v_call: TRBV19
cdr3_length: 15
d_call: -
clone_size: -

cdr3_nt: TGTGCCAGTAGAAAAGACAGGGACGCTGAAGCTTTCTTT
cdr3_aa: CASRKDRDAEAFF
j_call: TRBJ1-1
v_call: TRBV19
cdr3_length: 13
d_call: TRBD1
clone_size: -

cdr3_nt: TGTGCCAGCAGAAGGACAGGGGGCGAGGTTGGGGAGCAGTACTTC
cdr3_aa: CASRRTGGEVGEQYF
j_call: TRBJ2-7
v_call: TRBV7-8
cdr3_length: 15
d_call: TRBD1
clone_size: -

cdr3_nt: TGTGCCAGCAGCGTAGACTCGAAGCGCGACTATGGCTACACCTTC
cdr3_aa: CASSVDSKRDYGYTF
j_call: TRBJ1-2
v_call: TRBV9
cdr3_length: 15
d_call: -
clone_size: -